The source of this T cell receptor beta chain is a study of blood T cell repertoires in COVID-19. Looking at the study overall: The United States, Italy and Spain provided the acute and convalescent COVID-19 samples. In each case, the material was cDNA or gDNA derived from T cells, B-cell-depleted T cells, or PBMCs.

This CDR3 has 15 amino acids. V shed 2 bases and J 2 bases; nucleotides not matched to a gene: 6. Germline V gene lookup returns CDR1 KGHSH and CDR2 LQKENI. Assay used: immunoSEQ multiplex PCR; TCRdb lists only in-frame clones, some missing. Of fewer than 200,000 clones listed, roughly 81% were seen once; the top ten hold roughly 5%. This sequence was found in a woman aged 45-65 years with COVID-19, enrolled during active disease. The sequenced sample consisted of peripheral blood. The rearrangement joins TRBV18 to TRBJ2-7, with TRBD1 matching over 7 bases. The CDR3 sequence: CASSPVTGTTYEQYF. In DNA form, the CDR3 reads TGTGCCAGCTCACCAGTGACAGGGACAACCTACGAGCAGTACTTC.